The TCR beta chain under discussion was sequenced for a study of cytotoxic CD8 clonotypes in ibrutinib-treated CLL. Germline loops: CDR1 SEHNR, CDR2 FQNEAQ (reference sequence). The CDR3 covers 15 residues. With V trimmed by 5 bases and J by 3 bases, 7 bases remained unmatched. General study findings and limits: At ibrutinib response, clonality increased, and at progression it declined back toward baseline.

Sequenced by immunoSEQ multiplex PCR; TCRdb stores in-frame clones only, minus some. The table has over 100,000 clones, 70% to 90% seen once. Turning to this clone: The antigen remains undetermined.

Material: PBMCs, obtained after 24 months of ibrutinib treatment. This sequence was found in a human donor with chronic lymphocytic leukemia. The chain carries TRBV7-9 and TRBJ2-3; 8 bases are shared with TRBD2. The CDR3 sequence: CASSPAGGGTDTQYF. The CDR3 DNA sequence: TGTGCCAGCAGCCCCGCCGGGGGGGGGACAGATACGCAGTATTTT.